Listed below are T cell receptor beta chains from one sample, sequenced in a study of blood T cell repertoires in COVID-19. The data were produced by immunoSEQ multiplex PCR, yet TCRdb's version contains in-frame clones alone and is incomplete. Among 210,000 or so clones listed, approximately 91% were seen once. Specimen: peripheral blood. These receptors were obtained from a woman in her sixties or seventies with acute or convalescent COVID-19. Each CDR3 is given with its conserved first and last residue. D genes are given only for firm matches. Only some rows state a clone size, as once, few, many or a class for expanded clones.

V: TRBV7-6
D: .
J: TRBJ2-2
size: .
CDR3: CASSYGGLNTGELFF
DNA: TGTGCCAGCAGCTATGGAGGATTAAACACCGGGGAGCTGTTTTTT

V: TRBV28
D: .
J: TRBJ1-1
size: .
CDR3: CASSYGPNTEAFF
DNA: TGTGCCAGCAGTTACGGTCCCAACACTGAAGCTTTCTTT

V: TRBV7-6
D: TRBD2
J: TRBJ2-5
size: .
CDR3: CASSLGSLAGAQETQYF
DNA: TGTGCCAGCAGCTTAGGTTCGCTAGCGGGGGCCCAAGAGACCCAGTACTTC

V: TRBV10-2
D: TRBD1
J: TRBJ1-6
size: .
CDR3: CASSHPGGSPLHF
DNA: TGCGCCAGCAGCCACCCAGGGGGTTCACCCCTCCACTTT

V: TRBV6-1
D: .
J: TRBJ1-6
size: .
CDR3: CASSDGPSNSPLHF
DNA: TGTGCCAGCAGTGATGGGCCCTCGAATTCACCCCTCCACTTT

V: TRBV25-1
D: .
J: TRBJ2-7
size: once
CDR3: CASSGGGFQFYEQYF
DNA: TGTGCCAGCAGTGGAGGAGGATTTCAGTTCTACGAGCAGTACTTC

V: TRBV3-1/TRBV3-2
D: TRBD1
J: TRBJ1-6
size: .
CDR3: CASSGTVSPLHF
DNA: TGTGCCAGTTCAGGGACAGTTTCACCCCTCCACTTT

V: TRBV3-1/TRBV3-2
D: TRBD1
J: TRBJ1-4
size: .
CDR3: CASSHGQGRTTNEKLFF
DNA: TGTGCCAGCAGCCACGGACAGGGTAGAACAACTAATGAAAAACTGTTTTTT

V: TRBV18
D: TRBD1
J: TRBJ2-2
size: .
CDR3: CASSPPGTGDTGELFF
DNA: TGTGCCAGCTCACCGCCCGGGACAGGGGACACCGGGGAGCTGTTTTTT

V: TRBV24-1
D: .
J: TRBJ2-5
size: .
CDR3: CATSDLKRAETQYF
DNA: TGTGCCACCAGTGATTTAAAGAGGGCAGAGACCCAGTACTTC

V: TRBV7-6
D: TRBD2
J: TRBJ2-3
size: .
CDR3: CASSQTSGGSGTQYF
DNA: TGTGCCAGCAGCCAGACTAGCGGGGGGAGCGGTACGCAGTATTTT

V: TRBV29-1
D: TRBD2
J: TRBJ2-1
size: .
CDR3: CSVEEGGRAGGLNEQFF
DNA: TGCAGCGTTGAAGAAGGGGGAAGAGCGGGAGGGTTGAATGAGCAGTTCTTC

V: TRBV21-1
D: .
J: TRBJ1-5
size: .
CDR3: CASSKGQGVRQPQHF
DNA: TGTGCCAGCAGCAAAGGACAGGGGGTCCGTCAGCCCCAGCATTTT

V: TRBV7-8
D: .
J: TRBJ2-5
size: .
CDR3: CASTTGVVETQYF
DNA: TGTGCCAGCACCACCGGGGTAGTGGAGACCCAGTACTTC

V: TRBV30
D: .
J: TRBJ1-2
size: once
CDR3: CAWSVPGRGNYGYTF
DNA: TGTGCCTGGAGTGTACCCGGCCGAGGAAACTATGGCTACACCTTC

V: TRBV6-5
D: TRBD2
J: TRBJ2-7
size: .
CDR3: CASSYNQRGTYEQYF
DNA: TGTGCCAGCAGTTATAATCAGCGGGGGACCTACGAGCAGTACTTC

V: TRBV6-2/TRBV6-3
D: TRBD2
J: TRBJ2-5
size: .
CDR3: CASSYSNAGGGTQYF
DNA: TGTGCCAGCAGTTACTCGAACGCGGGGGGAGGGACCCAGTACTTC

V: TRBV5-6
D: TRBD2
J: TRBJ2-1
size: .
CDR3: CASSLVGSGPYNEQFF
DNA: TGTGCCAGCAGCTTGGTAGGTAGCGGGCCGTACAATGAGCAGTTCTTC

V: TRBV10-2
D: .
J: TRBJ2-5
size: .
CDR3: CASSDRGVSRETQYF
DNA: TGCGCCAGCAGTGATCGCGGTGTCAGTAGAGAGACCCAGTACTTC

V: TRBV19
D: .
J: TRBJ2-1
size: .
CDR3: CASSILPYNEQFF
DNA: TGTGCCAGTAGTATACTTCCTTACAATGAGCAGTTCTTC

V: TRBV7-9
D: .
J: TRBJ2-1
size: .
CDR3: CASSPYSAGINEQFF
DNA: TGTGCCAGCAGCCCGTATAGCGCTGGTATAAATGAGCAGTTCTTC

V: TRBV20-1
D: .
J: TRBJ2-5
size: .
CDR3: CSVERGGTQYF
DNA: TGCAGTGTCGAGAGGGGAGGGACCCAGTACTTC

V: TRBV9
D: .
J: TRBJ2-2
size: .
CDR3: CASSPRGGNTGELFF
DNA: TGTGCCAGCAGCCCAAGGGGGGGGAACACCGGGGAGCTGTTTTTT

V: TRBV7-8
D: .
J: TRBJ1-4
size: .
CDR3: CASSLAGPNEKLFF
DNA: TGTGCCAGCAGCTTAGCGGGGCCCAATGAAAAACTGTTTTTT

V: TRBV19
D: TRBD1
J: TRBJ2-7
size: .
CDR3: CASSPGTVKYEQYF
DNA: TGTGCCAGTAGTCCGGGGACAGTCAAATACGAGCAGTACTTC